The rows below give T cell receptor beta chains drawn from one sample of a study of shared clonotypes between healthy human individuals. Repertoires were generated with immunoSEQ multiplex PCR, while TCRdb's copy carries only in-frame clones and drops some. The top ten clones hold approximately 1.5% of a sample with some 1 million clones, 65% to 80% of them seen once. The sample taken for sequencing was memory CD4+ T cells sorted from blood. The receptors derive from a man between 18 and 35 years old in good health. The CDR3 runs from the conserved cysteine through the conserved F or W. D genes are given only for firm matches. Only some rows state a clone size, as once, few, many or a class for expanded clones.

abundance: -; v_gene: TRBV7-8; d_gene: TRBD1; j_gene: TRBJ2-2; CDR3aa: CASSPQPPGQGGELFF; CDR3nt: TGTGCCAGCAGCCCACAACCCCCGGGACAGGGAGGGGAGCTGTTTTTT
abundance: -; v_gene: TRBV29-1; d_gene: TRBD1; j_gene: TRBJ2-7; CDR3aa: CSVAKDRGLNEQYF; CDR3nt: TGCAGCGTTGCCAAGGACAGGGGGCTAAACGAGCAGTACTTC
abundance: -; v_gene: TRBV11-2; d_gene: -; j_gene: TRBJ2-2; CDR3aa: CASSLDQGGFSGELFF; CDR3nt: TGTGCCAGCAGCTTAGATCAAGGGGGGTTTTCCGGGGAGCTGTTTTTT
abundance: -; v_gene: TRBV2; d_gene: TRBD2; j_gene: TRBJ2-5; CDR3aa: CASSDGGVAQETQYF; CDR3nt: TGTGCCAGCAGTGATGGGGGGGTGGCACAAGAGACCCAGTACTTC
abundance: -; v_gene: TRBV27; d_gene: -; j_gene: TRBJ2-2; CDR3aa: CASSTQGTSNTGELFF; CDR3nt: TGTGCCAGCAGTACCCAGGGTACTTCTAACACCGGGGAGCTGTTTTTT
abundance: -; v_gene: TRBV29-1; d_gene: TRBD1; j_gene: TRBJ1-2; CDR3aa: CSVQPSGTGLNYGYTF; CDR3nt: TGCAGCGTGCAACCATCCGGGACAGGGTTGAACTATGGCTACACCTTC
abundance: -; v_gene: TRBV30; d_gene: TRBD1; j_gene: TRBJ2-1; CDR3aa: CAWWGQGHNEQFF; CDR3nt: TGTGCCTGGTGGGGACAGGGACACAATGAGCAGTTCTTC
abundance: -; v_gene: TRBV2; d_gene: TRBD2; j_gene: TRBJ2-2; CDR3aa: CASKWLAANTGELFF; CDR3nt: TGTGCCAGCAAATGGCTAGCGGCGAACACCGGGGAGCTGTTTTTT
abundance: once; v_gene: TRBV11-2; d_gene: -; j_gene: TRBJ1-4; CDR3aa: CASSAQGLGNEKLFF; CDR3nt: TGTGCCAGCAGCGCACAGGGTCTGGGTAATGAAAAACTGTTTTTT
abundance: -; v_gene: TRBV5-1; d_gene: -; j_gene: TRBJ1-2; CDR3aa: CASSTGAYGYTF; CDR3nt: TGCGCCAGCAGCACGGGGGCGTATGGCTACACCTTC
abundance: -; v_gene: TRBV4-3; d_gene: TRBD2; j_gene: TRBJ2-7; CDR3aa: CASSQDPAGLAGSTYEQYF; CDR3nt: TGCGCCAGCAGCCAAGATCCGGCGGGACTAGCGGGTTCCACCTACGAGCAGTACTTC
abundance: -; v_gene: TRBV19; d_gene: -; j_gene: TRBJ1-5; CDR3aa: CASSKVPGQPQHF; CDR3nt: TGTGCCAGTAGTAAGGTGCCCGGTCAGCCCCAGCATTTT
abundance: -; v_gene: TRBV5-1; d_gene: -; j_gene: TRBJ2-5; CDR3aa: CASSLEAHPGGTQYF; CDR3nt: TGCGCCAGCAGCTTGGAAGCCCACCCCGGCGGGACCCAGTACTTC
abundance: once; v_gene: TRBV10-3; d_gene: TRBD1; j_gene: TRBJ1-2; CDR3aa: CAISGGQGNYGYTF; CDR3nt: TGTGCCATCAGTGGCGGACAGGGTAACTATGGCTACACCTTC
abundance: -; v_gene: TRBV5-1; d_gene: -; j_gene: TRBJ1-1; CDR3aa: CASSLAGRAEAFF; CDR3nt: TGCGCCAGCAGCTTGGCAGGGCGGGCTGAAGCTTTCTTT
abundance: once; v_gene: TRBV19; d_gene: -; j_gene: TRBJ1-4; CDR3aa: CASSPTGALNEKLFF; CDR3nt: TGTGCCAGTTCCCCCACGGGGGCCCTTAATGAAAAACTGTTTTTT
abundance: few; v_gene: TRBV20-1; d_gene: TRBD1; j_gene: TRBJ1-1; CDR3aa: CSTRGGTEAFF; CDR3nt: TGCAGTACCAGGGGGGGCACTGAAGCTTTCTTT
abundance: -; v_gene: TRBV15; d_gene: TRBD2; j_gene: TRBJ2-3; CDR3aa: CATSRERAWSGGYTDTQYF; CDR3nt: TGTGCCACCAGCAGAGAAAGGGCCTGGAGCGGGGGGTACACAGATACGCAGTATTTT
abundance: -; v_gene: TRBV28; d_gene: TRBD1; j_gene: TRBJ1-2; CDR3aa: CASSPGDRGSYGYTF; CDR3nt: TGTGCCAGCAGTCCCGGGGACAGGGGATCCTATGGCTACACCTTC
abundance: -; v_gene: TRBV18; d_gene: -; j_gene: TRBJ2-7; CDR3aa: CASSPGDQLEQYF; CDR3nt: TGTGCCAGCTCACCGGGGGACCAGCTCGAGCAGTACTTC
abundance: few; v_gene: TRBV30; d_gene: -; j_gene: TRBJ2-1; CDR3aa: CAWTTGNTYNEQFF; CDR3nt: TGTGCCTGGACCACAGGGAACACCTACAATGAGCAGTTCTTC
abundance: -; v_gene: TRBV6-4; d_gene: TRBD2; j_gene: TRBJ2-3; CDR3aa: CASSVGGGGDTQYF; CDR3nt: TGTGCCAGCAGTGTTGGCGGGGGGGGAGATACGCAGTATTTT
abundance: once; v_gene: TRBV6-6; d_gene: -; j_gene: TRBJ2-7; CDR3aa: CASTLRHEQYF; CDR3nt: TGTGCCAGCACCCTAAGACATGAGCAGTACTTC
abundance: once; v_gene: TRBV6-5; d_gene: TRBD1; j_gene: TRBJ1-2; CDR3aa: CASSSLITEGARGYTF; CDR3nt: TGTGCCAGCAGTTCCCTCATTACGGAGGGGGCGCGTGGCTACACCTTC
abundance: -; v_gene: TRBV5-5; d_gene: -; j_gene: TRBJ1-4; CDR3aa: CASSPFMSRINEKLFF; CDR3nt: TGTGCCAGCAGCCCCTTTATGTCACGGATTAATGAAAAACTGTTTTTT
abundance: -; v_gene: TRBV6-1; d_gene: TRBD1; j_gene: TRBJ1-5; CDR3aa: CASTGDLSNQPQHF; CDR3nt: TGTGCCAGTACAGGGGACCTTAGCAATCAGCCCCAGCATTTT
abundance: -; v_gene: TRBV4-3; d_gene: -; j_gene: TRBJ2-2; CDR3aa: CASSQAGLTGELFF; CDR3nt: TGCGCCAGCAGCCAGGCGGGTCTAACCGGGGAGCTGTTTTTT
abundance: once; v_gene: TRBV28; d_gene: -; j_gene: TRBJ1-1; CDR3aa: CASSFRAESSNTEAFF; CDR3nt: TGTGCCAGCAGTTTTAGGGCGGAAAGTTCGAACACTGAAGCTTTCTTT
abundance: -; v_gene: TRBV11-2; d_gene: -; j_gene: TRBJ2-1; CDR3aa: CASSRRGDSSYNEQFF; CDR3nt: TGTGCCAGCAGCCGGCGGGGAGATAGCTCCTACAATGAGCAGTTCTTC
abundance: -; v_gene: TRBV18; d_gene: -; j_gene: TRBJ1-1; CDR3aa: CASSPEIHLNTEAFF; CDR3nt: TGTGCCAGCTCACCGGAGATCCACCTGAACACTGAAGCTTTCTTT
abundance: -; v_gene: TRBV11-3; d_gene: -; j_gene: TRBJ1-1; CDR3aa: CASSSTGLNTEAFF; CDR3nt: TGTGCCAGCAGCTCGACTGGTTTGAACACTGAAGCTTTCTTT
abundance: -; v_gene: TRBV4-3; d_gene: -; j_gene: TRBJ2-4; CDR3aa: CASSPGGQLKNIQYF; CDR3nt: TGCGCCAGCAGCCCGGGGGGACAGCTCAAAAACATTCAGTACTTC
abundance: -; v_gene: TRBV7-8; d_gene: -; j_gene: TRBJ2-7; CDR3aa: CASRQRNVGAQVYEQYF; CDR3nt: TGTGCCAGCAGACAAAGGAACGTTGGGGCGCAAGTATACGAGCAGTACTTC
abundance: -; v_gene: TRBV5-1; d_gene: TRBD1; j_gene: TRBJ1-4; CDR3aa: CASSFGTGNEKLFF; CDR3nt: TGCGCCAGCAGCTTCGGGACAGGGAATGAAAAACTGTTTTTT
abundance: few; v_gene: TRBV25-1; d_gene: -; j_gene: TRBJ2-7; CDR3aa: CASSGTLRGRVWEQYF; CDR3nt: TGTGCCAGCAGCGGCACGCTCCGAGGCCGTGTTTGGGAGCAGTACTTC
abundance: few; v_gene: TRBV20-1; d_gene: -; j_gene: TRBJ1-2; CDR3aa: CSAREVPGYTF; CDR3nt: TGCAGTGCTAGAGAGGTGCCTGGCTACACCTTC
abundance: many; v_gene: TRBV6-6; d_gene: -; j_gene: TRBJ1-5; CDR3aa: CASSLRGNSNQPQHF; CDR3nt: TGTGCCAGCAGTTTGCGAGGGAATAGCAATCAGCCCCAGCATTTT
abundance: -; v_gene: TRBV7-8; d_gene: -; j_gene: TRBJ2-1; CDR3aa: CASSLGVAPYNEQFF; CDR3nt: TGTGCCAGCAGCTTAGGGGTAGCGCCGTACAATGAGCAGTTCTTC
abundance: once; v_gene: TRBV5-1; d_gene: TRBD1; j_gene: TRBJ2-7; CDR3aa: CATRTGAGSYEQYF; CDR3nt: TGCGCCACGAGAACAGGGGCGGGCTCCTACGAGCAGTACTTC
abundance: -; v_gene: TRBV10-3; d_gene: -; j_gene: TRBJ1-5; CDR3aa: CAISEKADSNQPQHF; CDR3nt: TGTGCCATCAGTGAAAAGGCGGATAGCAATCAGCCCCAGCATTTT
abundance: -; v_gene: TRBV2; d_gene: TRBD1; j_gene: TRBJ1-2; CDR3aa: CASTTGVQGYTF; CDR3nt: TGTGCCAGCACCACAGGGGTGCAAGGCTACACCTTC
abundance: -; v_gene: TRBV10-3; d_gene: -; j_gene: TRBJ1-3; CDR3aa: CAISEMNSGNTIYF; CDR3nt: TGTGCCATCAGTGAGATGAACTCTGGAAACACCATATATTTT
abundance: -; v_gene: TRBV6-5; d_gene: -; j_gene: TRBJ2-2; CDR3aa: CASSVTWGAGELFF; CDR3nt: TGTGCCAGCAGTGTTACGTGGGGGGCCGGGGAGCTGTTTTTT
abundance: few; v_gene: TRBV2; d_gene: -; j_gene: TRBJ2-1; CDR3aa: CASTRDNSYNEQFF; CDR3nt: TGTGCCAGCACTAGGGATAACTCCTACAATGAGCAGTTCTTC
abundance: few; v_gene: TRBV6-1; d_gene: -; j_gene: TRBJ2-5; CDR3aa: CASSEALPRRVGETQYF; CDR3nt: TGTGCCAGCAGTGAAGCGCTCCCCCGCAGGGTCGGGGAGACCCAGTACTTC
abundance: -; v_gene: TRBV4-3; d_gene: TRBD2; j_gene: TRBJ2-3; CDR3aa: CASASGRATDTQYF; CDR3nt: TGCGCCAGCGCTAGCGGGAGGGCGACAGATACGCAGTATTTT
abundance: few; v_gene: TRBV5-1; d_gene: -; j_gene: TRBJ2-2; CDR3aa: CASSLEGRNTGELFF; CDR3nt: TGCGCCAGCAGCTTGGAGGGCCGGAACACCGGGGAGCTGTTTTTT